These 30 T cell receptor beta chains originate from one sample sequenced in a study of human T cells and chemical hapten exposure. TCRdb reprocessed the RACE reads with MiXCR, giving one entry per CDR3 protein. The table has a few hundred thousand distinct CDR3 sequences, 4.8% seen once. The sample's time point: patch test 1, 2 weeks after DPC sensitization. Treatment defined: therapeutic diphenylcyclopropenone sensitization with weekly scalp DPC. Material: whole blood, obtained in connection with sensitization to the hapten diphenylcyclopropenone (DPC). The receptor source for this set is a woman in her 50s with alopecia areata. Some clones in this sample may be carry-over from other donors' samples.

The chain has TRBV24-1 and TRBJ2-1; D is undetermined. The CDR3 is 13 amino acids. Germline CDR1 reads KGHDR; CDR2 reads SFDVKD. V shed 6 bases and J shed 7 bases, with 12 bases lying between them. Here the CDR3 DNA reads TGTGCCACCAGTTCCGGTGGGATGAATGAGCAGTTCTTC. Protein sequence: CATSSGGMNEQFF.

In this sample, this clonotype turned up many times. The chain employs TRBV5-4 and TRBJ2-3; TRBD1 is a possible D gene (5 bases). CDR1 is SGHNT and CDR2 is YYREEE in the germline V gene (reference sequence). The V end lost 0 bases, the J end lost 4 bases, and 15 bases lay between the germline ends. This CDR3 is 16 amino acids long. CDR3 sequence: CASSLGSQGGADTQYF. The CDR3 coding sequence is TGTGCCAGCAGCTTGGGTTCGCAGGGTGGAGCAGATACGCAGTATTTT.

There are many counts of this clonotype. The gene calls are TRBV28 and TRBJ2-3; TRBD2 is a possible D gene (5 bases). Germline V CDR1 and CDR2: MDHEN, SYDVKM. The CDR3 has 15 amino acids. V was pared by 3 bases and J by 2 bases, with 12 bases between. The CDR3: CASSFPAEITDTQYF. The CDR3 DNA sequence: TGTGCCAGCAGTTTCCCAGCGGAGATCACAGATACGCAGTATTTT.

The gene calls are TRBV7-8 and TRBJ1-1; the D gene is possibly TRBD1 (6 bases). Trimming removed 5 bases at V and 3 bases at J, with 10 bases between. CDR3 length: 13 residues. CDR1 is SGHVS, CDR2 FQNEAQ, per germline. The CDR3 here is CASSPRGHTEAFF. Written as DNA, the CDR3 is TGTGCCAGCAGCCCCAGGGGCCACACTGAAGCTTTCTTT.

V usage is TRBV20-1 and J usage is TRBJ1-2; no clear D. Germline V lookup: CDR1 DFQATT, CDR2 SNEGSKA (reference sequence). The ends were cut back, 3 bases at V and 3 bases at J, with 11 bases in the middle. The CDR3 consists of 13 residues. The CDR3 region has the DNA TGCAGTGCTAGGGTGCAGATTGACTATGGCTACACCTTC. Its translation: CSARVQIDYGYTF.

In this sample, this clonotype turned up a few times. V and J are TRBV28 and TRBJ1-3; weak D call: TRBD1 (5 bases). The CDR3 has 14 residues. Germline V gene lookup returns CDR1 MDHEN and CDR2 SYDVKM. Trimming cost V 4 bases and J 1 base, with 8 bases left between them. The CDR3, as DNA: TGTGCCAGCAGTTACAGGAGATCTGGAAACACCATATATTTT. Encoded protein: CASSYRRSGNTIYF.

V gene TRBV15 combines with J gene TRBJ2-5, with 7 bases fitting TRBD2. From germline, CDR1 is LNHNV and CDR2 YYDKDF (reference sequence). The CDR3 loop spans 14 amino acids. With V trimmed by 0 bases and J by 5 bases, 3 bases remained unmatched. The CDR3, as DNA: TGTGCCACCAGCAGAGATTCCGGGGGGGAGACCCAGTACTTC. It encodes CATSRDSGGETQYF.

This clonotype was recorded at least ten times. The CDR3 reads CASSSQSPGTDTQYF. The CDR3 region has the DNA TGTGCCAGCAGCTCCCAGAGCCCGGGGACAGATACGCAGTATTTT. The J gene is TRBJ2-3, the V gene TRBV7-2, with D possibly being TRBD2 (5 bases). The ends were cut back, 4 bases at V and 3 bases at J, with 14 bases in the middle. The germline V gene encodes CDR1 SGHTA and CDR2 FQGNSA. The CDR3 sequence is 15 residues long.

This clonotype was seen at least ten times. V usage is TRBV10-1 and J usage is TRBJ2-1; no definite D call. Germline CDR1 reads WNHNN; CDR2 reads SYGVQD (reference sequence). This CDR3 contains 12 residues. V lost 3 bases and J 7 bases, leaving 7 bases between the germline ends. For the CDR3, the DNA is TGCGCCAGCAGTGAAGTAACGAATGAGCAGTTCTTC. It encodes CASSEVTNEQFF.

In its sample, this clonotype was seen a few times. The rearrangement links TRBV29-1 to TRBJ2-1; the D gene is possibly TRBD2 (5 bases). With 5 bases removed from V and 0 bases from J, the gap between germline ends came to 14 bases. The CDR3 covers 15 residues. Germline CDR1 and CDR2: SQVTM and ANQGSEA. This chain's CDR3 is CSVSETGSSYNEQFF. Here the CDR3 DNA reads TGCAGCGTTTCTGAGACTGGGAGCTCCTACAATGAGCAGTTCTTC.

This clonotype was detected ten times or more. CDR3 nucleotides: TGTGCCAGCAGCTTAGGGACAGGGAGGATCTACGAGCAGTACTTC. Translating gives CASSLGTGRIYEQYF. V gene TRBV7-2 combines with J gene TRBJ2-7, with 8 bases fitting TRBD1. The V gene end was trimmed by 1 base and the J gene end by 3 bases; junction bases not matched to a gene: 5. The CDR3 contains 15 residues. Germline V lookup: CDR1 SGHTA, CDR2 FQGNSA.

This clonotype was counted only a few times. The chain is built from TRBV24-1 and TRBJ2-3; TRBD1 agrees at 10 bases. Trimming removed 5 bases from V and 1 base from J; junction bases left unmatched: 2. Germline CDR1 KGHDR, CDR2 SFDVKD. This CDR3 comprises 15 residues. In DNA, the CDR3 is TGTGCCACCAGTGTCGGGACAGGGGGCACAGATACGCAGTATTTT. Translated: CATSVGTGGTDTQYF.

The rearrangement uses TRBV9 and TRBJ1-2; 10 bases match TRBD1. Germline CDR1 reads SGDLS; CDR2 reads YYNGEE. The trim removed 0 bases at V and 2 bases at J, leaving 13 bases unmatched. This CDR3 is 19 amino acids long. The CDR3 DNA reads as TGTGCCAGCAGCGTAGGCTCGACCGGGACAGGGGTAGACAACTATGGCTACACCTTC. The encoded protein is CASSVGSTGTGVDNYGYTF.

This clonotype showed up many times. The CDR3 loop reads CASSQMDTNSPLHF. The CDR3 nucleotides are TGTGCCAGCAGCCAGATGGACACTAATTCACCCCTCCACTTT. V is TRBV6-5 and J is TRBJ1-6, with a weak D call TRBD1 (5 bases). CDR1 is MNHEY and CDR2 is SVGAGI in the germline V gene. V shed 6 bases and J shed 6 bases, with 12 bases lying between them. The CDR3 totals 14 residues.

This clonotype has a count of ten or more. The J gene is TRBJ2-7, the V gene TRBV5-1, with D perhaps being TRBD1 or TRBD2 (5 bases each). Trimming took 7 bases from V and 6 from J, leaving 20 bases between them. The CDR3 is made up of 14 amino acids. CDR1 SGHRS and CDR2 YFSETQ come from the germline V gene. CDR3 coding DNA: TGCGCCAGCGCCGTCACGGGGCAACGAACCGAGCAGTACTTC. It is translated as CASAVTGQRTEQYF.

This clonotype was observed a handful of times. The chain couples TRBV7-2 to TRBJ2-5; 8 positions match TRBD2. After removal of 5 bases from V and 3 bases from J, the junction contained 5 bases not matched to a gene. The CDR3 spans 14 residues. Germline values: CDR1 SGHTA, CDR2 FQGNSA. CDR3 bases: TGTGCCAGCAGCCGACTAGCGAGGGAAGAGACCCAGTACTTC. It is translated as CASSRLAREETQYF.

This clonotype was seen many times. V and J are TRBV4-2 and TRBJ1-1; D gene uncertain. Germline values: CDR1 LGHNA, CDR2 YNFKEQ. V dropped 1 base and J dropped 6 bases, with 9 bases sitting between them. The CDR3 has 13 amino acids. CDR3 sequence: CASSQGGGPEAFF. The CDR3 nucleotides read TGTGCCAGCAGCCAAGGGGGAGGGCCTGAAGCTTTCTTT.

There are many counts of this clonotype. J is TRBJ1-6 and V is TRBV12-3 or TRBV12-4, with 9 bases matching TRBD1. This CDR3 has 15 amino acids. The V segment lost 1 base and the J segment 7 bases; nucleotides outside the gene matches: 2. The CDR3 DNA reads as TGTGCCAGCAGTTTAGAGGACAGGGGAAATTCACCCCTCCACTTT. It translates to CASSLEDRGNSPLHF.

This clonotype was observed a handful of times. As DNA, the CDR3 is TGTGCCAGCAGTCCCGCACAGGGGGTCCTAGCTGGGGCCAACGTCCTGACTTTC. It is translated as CASSPAQGVLAGANVLTF. The chain couples TRBV6-1 to TRBJ2-6; 8 bases fit TRBD1. The germline V gene has CDR1 MNHNS and CDR2 SASEGT. V lost 5 bases, J lost 2 bases, and 11 bases stayed unmatched. CDR3 length: 18 residues.

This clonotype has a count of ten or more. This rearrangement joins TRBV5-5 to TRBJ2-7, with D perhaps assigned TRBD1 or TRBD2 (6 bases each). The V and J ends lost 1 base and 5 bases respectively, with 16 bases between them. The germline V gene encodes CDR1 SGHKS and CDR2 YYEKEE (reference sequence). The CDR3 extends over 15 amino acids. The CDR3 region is CASSLPRGVRDEQYF. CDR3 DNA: TGTGCCAGCAGCTTGCCTAGGGGGGTTCGGGACGAGCAGTACTTC.

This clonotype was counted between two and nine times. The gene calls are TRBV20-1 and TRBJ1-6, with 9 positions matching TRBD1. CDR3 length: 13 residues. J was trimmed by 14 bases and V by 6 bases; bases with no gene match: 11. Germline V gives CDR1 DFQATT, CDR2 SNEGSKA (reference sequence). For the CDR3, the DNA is TGCAGTGCACGAACGGGACAGGGTGGCACCCTCCACTTT. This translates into CSARTGQGGTLHF.

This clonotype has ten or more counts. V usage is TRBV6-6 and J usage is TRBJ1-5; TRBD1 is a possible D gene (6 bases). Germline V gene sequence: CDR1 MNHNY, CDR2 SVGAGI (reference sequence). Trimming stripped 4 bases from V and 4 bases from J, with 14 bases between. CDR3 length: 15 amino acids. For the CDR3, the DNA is TGTGCCAGCAGTTCGGACAGCCGGGGAAATCAGCCCCAGCATTTT. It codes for CASSSDSRGNQPQHF.

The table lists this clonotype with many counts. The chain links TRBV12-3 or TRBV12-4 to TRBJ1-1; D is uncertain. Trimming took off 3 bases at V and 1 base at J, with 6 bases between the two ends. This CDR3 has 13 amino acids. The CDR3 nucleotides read TGTGCCAGCAGTTTCCGCCCGAACACTGAAGCTTTCTTT. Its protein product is CASSFRPNTEAFF.

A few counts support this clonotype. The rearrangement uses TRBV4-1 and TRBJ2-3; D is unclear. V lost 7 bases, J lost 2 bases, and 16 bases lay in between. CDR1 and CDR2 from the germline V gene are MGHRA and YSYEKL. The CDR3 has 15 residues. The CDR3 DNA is TGCGCCAGCAACGAGCGTGGGTCTTCCACAGATACGCAGTATTTT. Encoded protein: CASNERGSSTDTQYF.

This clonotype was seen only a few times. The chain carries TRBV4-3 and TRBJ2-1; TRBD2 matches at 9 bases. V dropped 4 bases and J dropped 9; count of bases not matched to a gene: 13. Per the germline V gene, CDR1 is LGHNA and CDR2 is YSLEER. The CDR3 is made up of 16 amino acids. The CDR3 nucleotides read TGCGCCAGCAGCCCCGCGCGTTGGGCTAGCGGGACTGAGCAGTTCTTC. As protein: CASSPARWASGTEQFF.

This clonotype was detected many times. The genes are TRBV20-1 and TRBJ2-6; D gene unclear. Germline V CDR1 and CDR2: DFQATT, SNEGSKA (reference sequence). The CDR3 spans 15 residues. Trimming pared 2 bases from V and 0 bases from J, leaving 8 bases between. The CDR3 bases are TGCAGTGCTAGAAGGACCGACTCTGGGGCCAACGTCCTGACTTTC. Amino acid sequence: CSARRTDSGANVLTF.

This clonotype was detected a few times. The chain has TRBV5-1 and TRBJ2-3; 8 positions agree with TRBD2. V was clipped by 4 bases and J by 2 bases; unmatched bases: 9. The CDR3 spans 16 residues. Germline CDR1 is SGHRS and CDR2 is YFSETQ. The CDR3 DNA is TGCGCCAGCAGCCTTAGACTAGCGACATACACAGATACGCAGTATTTT. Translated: CASSLRLATYTDTQYF.

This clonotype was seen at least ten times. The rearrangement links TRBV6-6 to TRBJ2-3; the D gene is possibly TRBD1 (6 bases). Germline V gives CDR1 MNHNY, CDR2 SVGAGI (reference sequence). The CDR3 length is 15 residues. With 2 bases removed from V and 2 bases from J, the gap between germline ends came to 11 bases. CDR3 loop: CASSYTWTVTDTQYF. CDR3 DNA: TGTGCCAGCAGTTACACCTGGACAGTCACAGATACGCAGTATTTT.

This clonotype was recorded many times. CDR3 sequence reads: CASSLDPGYNQPQHF. CDR3 DNA: TGTGCCAGCAGCTTAGATCCGGGCTACAATCAGCCCCAGCATTTT. V gene TRBV7-8 combines with J gene TRBJ1-5; no clear D. Trimming left V 1 base short and J 3 bases short, with 10 bases between. CDR3 length: 15 residues. Germline V gene sequence: CDR1 SGHVS, CDR2 FQNEAQ.

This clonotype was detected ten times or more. Here the CDR3 reads CASIFGTASYNEQFF. Here the CDR3 DNA reads TGTGCCAGCATCTTTGGTACTGCTAGTTACAATGAGCAGTTCTTC. The chain is built from TRBV7-9 and TRBJ2-1; D unresolved. The germline gives CDR1 SEHNR, CDR2 FQNEAQ (reference sequence). There are 15 residues in the CDR3. Trimming removed 7 bases at V and 4 bases at J, with 17 bases between.